These 6 T cell receptor beta chains were all obtained from the same sample, sequenced in a study of T cells in Graves' hyperthyroidism and ophthalmopathy. The investigators amplified TCR beta CDR3 regions from RNA transcripts. First-round RT-PCR of the TCR CDR3 relied on the HTBI primer set. In TCRdb, the multiplex PCR reads were re-called with MiXCR into one record per CDR3 protein. The sample holds about 600,000 distinct CDR3 sequences, roughly 15% seen once. The material sequenced was blood. These receptors all stem from a woman between 40 and 50 years old with Graves' ophthalmopathy.

In DNA, the CDR3 is TGCAGTGCTCAGACAGGGGAGGGCACAGATACGCAGTATTTT. Its protein is CSAQTGEGTDTQYF. The chain combines TRBV20-1 with TRBJ2-3, with 8 bases matching TRBD1. The germline gives CDR1 DFQATT, CDR2 SNEGSKA (reference sequence). The J segment lost 1 base and the V segment lost 5 bases, leaving 5 bases of the junction unmatched. The CDR3 sequence is 14 residues long.

In its sample, this clonotype was seen many times. The J gene is TRBJ1-1, the V gene TRBV18, with D unresolved. The CDR3 is 14 amino acids. Between the trimmed V and J ends, which lost 0 bases and 2 bases, there was a span of 7 bases. Germline V gene sequence: CDR1 KGHSH, CDR2 LQKENI. This chain's CDR3 is CASSPPLENTEAFF. In DNA, the CDR3 is TGTGCCAGCTCACCACCTCTAGAAAACACTGAAGCTTTCTTT. Using reference TRBV18 and TRBJ1-1 for the parts outside the CDR3, the full variable domain is NAGVMQNPRHLVRRRGQEARLRCSPMKGHSHVYWYRQLPEEGLKFMVYLQKENIIDESGMPKERFSAEFPKEGPSILRIQQVVRGDSAAYFCASSPPLENTEAFFGQGTRLTVV.

In nucleotides, the CDR3 is TGTGCCAGCAGCTTAGTGACGATATTGGAAGCTTTCTTT. Its translation: CASSLVTILEAFF. The chain uses TRBV7-2 and TRBJ1-1; D is uncertain. This CDR3 region has 13 residues. The V gene's germline CDR1 is SGHTA and CDR2 FQGNSA. V was cut by 1 base and J by 8 bases, with 11 bases left in between.

This clonotype was counted a few times. The CDR3 sequence is CASSNLQEPQHF. CDR3 coding DNA: TGTGCCAGTAGTAACTTACAGGAGCCCCAGCATTTT. The rearrangement uses TRBV19 and TRBJ1-5; possible D gene TRBD1, 5 bases. This CDR3 has 12 amino acids. Deletions cut 4 bases from V and 8 bases from J, with 9 bases between. The germline V gene has CDR1 LNHDA and CDR2 SQIVND (reference sequence).

This clonotype occurred a few times. CDR3 nucleotides: TGTGCCAGCTCACCACCAACTAATGAAAAACTGTTTTTT. As protein: CASSPPTNEKLFF. The J gene is TRBJ1-4, the V gene TRBV18; no reliable D call. The CDR3 spans 13 residues. V was trimmed by 0 bases and J by 1 base, leaving 0 bases between them. Germline CDR1 reads KGHSH; CDR2 reads LQKENI.

This clonotype was counted only a few times. This chain joins TRBV5-1 and TRBJ2-2, with 8 nucleotides matching TRBD1. The J segment lost 0 bases and the V segment lost 2 bases, leaving 3 bases of the junction unmatched. Germline CDR1 and CDR2: SGHRS and YFSETQ. The CDR3 spans 16 residues. The CDR3 region has the DNA TGCGCCAGCAGCTTAGGACAGGGATCGAACACCGGGGAGCTGTTTTTT. As protein: CASSLGQGSNTGELFF.